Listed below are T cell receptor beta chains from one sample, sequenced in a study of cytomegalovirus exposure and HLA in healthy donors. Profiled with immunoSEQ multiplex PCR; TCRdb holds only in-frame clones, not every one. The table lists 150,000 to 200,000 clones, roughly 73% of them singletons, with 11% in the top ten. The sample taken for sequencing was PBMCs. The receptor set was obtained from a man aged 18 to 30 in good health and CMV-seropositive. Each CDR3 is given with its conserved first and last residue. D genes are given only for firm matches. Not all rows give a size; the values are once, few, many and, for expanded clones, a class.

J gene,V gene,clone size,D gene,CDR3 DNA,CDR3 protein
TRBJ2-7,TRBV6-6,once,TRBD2,TGTGCCAGCAGTTACGAGCTAGCGGGAAGGGGAGAGCAGTACTTC,CASSYELAGRGEQYF
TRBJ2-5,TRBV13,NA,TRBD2,TGTGCCAGCAGCTTAAGATCTGGCGGGAGCGGAGAGACCCAGTACTTC,CASSLRSGGSGETQYF
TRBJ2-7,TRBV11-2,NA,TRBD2,TGTGCCAGCAGCTCCCGGGGGGACGAGCAGTACTTC,CASSSRGDEQYF
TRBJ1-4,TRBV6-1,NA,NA,TGTGCCGGGGCGTCTAATGAAAAACTGTTTTTT,CAGASNEKLFF
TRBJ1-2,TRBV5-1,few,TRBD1,TGCGCCAGCAGCCCAGGGACAGCTAACTATGGCTACACCTTC,CASSPGTANYGYTF
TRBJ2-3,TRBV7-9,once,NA,TGTGCCAGCAGCCGCTATACTAGCACAGATACGCAGTATTTT,CASSRYTSTDTQYF
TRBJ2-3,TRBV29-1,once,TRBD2,TGCAGCGTCCTGCTAGCGGGAGTTAGGTCAGATACGCAGTATTTT,CSVLLAGVRSDTQYF
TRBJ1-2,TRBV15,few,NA,TGTGCCACCAGCAGAGTTGAGCAGGGGCTGGGTGGCTACACCTTC,CATSRVEQGLGGYTF
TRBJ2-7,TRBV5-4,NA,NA,TGTGCCAGCAGCGCCAAACAGGGAAGGGAGCAGTACTTC,CASSAKQGREQYF
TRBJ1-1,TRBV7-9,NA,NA,TGTTCCAGCAGCTTACCGCGTACTGAAGCTTTCTTT,CSSSLPRTEAFF
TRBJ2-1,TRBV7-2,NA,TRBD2,TGTGCCAGCAGCTTATGGGGAGGGCCTCTTGAGCAGTTCTTC,CASSLWGGPLEQFF
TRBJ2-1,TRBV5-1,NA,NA,TGCGCCAGCACCGTGGAGGGGAATGAGCAGTTCTTC,CASTVEGNEQFF
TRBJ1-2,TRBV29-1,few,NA,TGCAGCGTTGAAGAAGGGGTTAACTATGGCTACACCTTC,CSVEEGVNYGYTF
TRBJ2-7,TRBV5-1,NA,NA,TGCGCCAGCAGCTCGGGGAGCCCTCTTTACGAGCAGTACTTC,CASSSGSPLYEQYF
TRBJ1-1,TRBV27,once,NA,TGTGCCAGCAGTTTAAGATTGGGCGGGGGTCAGTCTGAAGCTTTCTTT,CASSLRLGGGQSEAFF
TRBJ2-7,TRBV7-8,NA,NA,TGTGCCAGCAGCCCCGATTACGAGCAGTACTTC,CASSPDYEQYF
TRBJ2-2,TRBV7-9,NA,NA,TGTGCCAGCAGCTTAGCAGACAGACCAAACACCGGGGAGCTGTTTTTT,CASSLADRPNTGELFF
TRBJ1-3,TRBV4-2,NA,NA,TGTGCCAGCAGCCAGCCTGGCACTGGAAACACCATATATTTT,CASSQPGTGNTIYF
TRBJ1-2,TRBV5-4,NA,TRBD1,TGTGCCAGCAGCTCCCCGACAGGGCAACCCTATGGCTACACCTTC,CASSSPTGQPYGYTF
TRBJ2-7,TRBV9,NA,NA,TGTGCCAGCAGCGTATATGGGGACTCCTCCTACGAGCAGTACTTC,CASSVYGDSSYEQYF
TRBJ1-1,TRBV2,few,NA,TGTGCCAGCAGTGTTGGCAACACTGAAGCTTTCTTT,CASSVGNTEAFF
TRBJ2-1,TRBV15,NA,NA,TGTGCCACCAGCAGACCACTTACTAGGAATGAGCAGTTCTTC,CATSRPLTRNEQFF
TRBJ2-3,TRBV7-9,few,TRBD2,TGTGCCAGCAGCCCTACTAGCGGGAGGGCCCCCGCTGGCACAGATACGCAGTATTTT,CASSPTSGRAPAGTDTQYF
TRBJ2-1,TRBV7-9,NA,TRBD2,TGTGCCAGCAGCTTAGAGCCCCTTGCGGGAGGAGGCAATGAGCAGTTCTTC,CASSLEPLAGGGNEQFF
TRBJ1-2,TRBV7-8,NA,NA,TGTGCCAGCAGCGCGGGGGGGGCTTTGGGCTACACCTTC,CASSAGGALGYTF
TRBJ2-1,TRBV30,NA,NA,TGTGCCTGTGAGCCGCCTGAGCAGTTCTTC,CACEPPEQFF
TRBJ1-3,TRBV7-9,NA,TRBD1,TGTTCCAGCAGCTTAGCCCCCCGACAGGGCTCTGGAAACACCATATATTTT,CSSSLAPRQGSGNTIYF
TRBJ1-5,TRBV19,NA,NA,TGTGCCAGTAGTATAGATCAGGGGCGCCGAACCCAGCCCCAGCATTTT,CASSIDQGRRTQPQHF
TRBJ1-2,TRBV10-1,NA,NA,TGCGCCAGCGGTAGGGGTATTTGGGAACAGAACTATGGCTACACCTTC,CASGRGIWEQNYGYTF
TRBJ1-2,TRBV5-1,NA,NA,TGCGCCAGCAGCTTGATTGGGGGCTCTGTTAACTATGGCTACACCTTC,CASSLIGGSVNYGYTF
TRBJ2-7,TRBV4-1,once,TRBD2,TGCGCCAGCAGCCCCCCTAGCGGGAGTGTGAAAGAGCAGTACTTC,CASSPPSGSVKEQYF
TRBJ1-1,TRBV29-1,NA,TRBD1,TGCAGCGTTGCAGTTCAGGGGGCGCGGACTGAAGCTTTCTTT,CSVAVQGARTEAFF
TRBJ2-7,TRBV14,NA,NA,TGTGCCAGCAGCCGAACACTAGCTTACTCCTACGAGCAGTACTTC,CASSRTLAYSYEQYF
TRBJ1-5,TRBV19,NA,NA,TGTGCCAGTACCTACAGGGCAATGGGCTATAGCAATCAGCCCCAGCATTTT,CASTYRAMGYSNQPQHF
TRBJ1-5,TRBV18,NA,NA,TGTGCCAGCTCACCACGGGGAGGGCAGAGTCAGCCCCAGCATTTT,CASSPRGGQSQPQHF
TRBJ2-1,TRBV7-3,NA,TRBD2,TGTGCCAGCAGCTTAACTGGTGGGAGGGGATACAATGAGCAGTTCTTC,CASSLTGGRGYNEQFF
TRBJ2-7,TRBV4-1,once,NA,TGCGCCAGCAGCCAAGTAGGACAAAACTACGAGCAGTACTTC,CASSQVGQNYEQYF
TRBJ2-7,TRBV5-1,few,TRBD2,TGCGCCAGCAGCTTAGGTGCGGGAGTTAGCTACGAGCAGTACTTC,CASSLGAGVSYEQYF
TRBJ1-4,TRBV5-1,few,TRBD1,TGCGCCAGCAGCTCGAACAGGGGAAGTAATGAAAAACTGTTTTTT,CASSSNRGSNEKLFF
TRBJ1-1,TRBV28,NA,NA,TGTGCCAGCAGCGTACAGGGTATTGGCGCTGAAGCTTTCTTT,CASSVQGIGAEAFF
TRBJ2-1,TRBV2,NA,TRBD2,TGTGCCAGCAGTGAAATAGCGGGAGCCCCCAATGAGCAGTTCTTC,CASSEIAGAPNEQFF
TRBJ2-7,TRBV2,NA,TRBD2,TGTGCCAGCAGTGGTTCGCCCGGGGACTACTACGAGCAGTACTTC,CASSGSPGDYYEQYF
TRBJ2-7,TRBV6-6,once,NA,TGTGCCAGCAGTTACTCGCGGGACCTAGGCTACGAGCAGTACTTC,CASSYSRDLGYEQYF
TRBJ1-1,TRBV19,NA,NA,TGTGCCAGTAGCTTCCCCCGACACACGAGATTAAACACTGAAGCTTTCTTT,CASSFPRHTRLNTEAFF
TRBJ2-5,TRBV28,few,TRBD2,TGTGCCAGCAGGACCGAACTAGCGGGAGTTCGCGAGACCCAGTACTTC,CASRTELAGVRETQYF